Listed below are T cell receptor beta chains from one sample, sequenced in a study of T cells in Graves' hyperthyroidism and ophthalmopathy. TCRdb re-called the multiplex PCR reads with MiXCR, one entry per CDR3 protein. The table records fewer than 300,000 distinct CDR3 sequences, approximately 26% of them present only once. Sequenced sample: blood. These receptors all stem from a man aged 35 to 55 with Graves' hyperthyroidism that later progressed to Graves' ophthalmopathy. CDR3s include the opening cysteine and the closing phenylalanine or tryptophan. The D gene is left open where the match is weak. Expanded clones get a size class; other rows say once, few or many, or leave the size out.

TRBD2 | TRBJ2-5 | - | TRBV6-2/TRBV6-3 | TGTGCCAGCACCTTAGCGGGCTCCAACCTAGAGACCCAGTACTTC | CASTLAGSNLETQYF
TRBD1 | TRBJ1-2 | few | TRBV12-3/TRBV12-4 | TGTGCCAGCAGTTCAGGGACAGGGACCGGCTACACCTTC | CASSSGTGTGYTF
- | TRBJ1-1 | few | TRBV5-1 | TGCGCCAGCAGCTTGGCCCGGGAGAACACTGAAGCTTTCTTT | CASSLARENTEAFF
TRBD1 | TRBJ1-1 | many | TRBV19 | TGTGCCAGTAGTTCAACAGGGGGCGTGTCCCTACGAGCCGGTGAAGCTTTCTTT | CASSSTGGVSLRAGEAFF
TRBD1 | TRBJ1-2 | many | TRBV14 | TGTGCCAGCAGCCAGGGACAGAACTATGGCTACACCTTC | CASSQGQNYGYTF
- | TRBJ1-2 | many | TRBV6-2/TRBV6-3 | TGTGCCAGCAGGGTCCGGGACGGGAGTTCGTATGGCTACACCTTC | CASRVRDGSSYGYTF
- | TRBJ1-1 | few | TRBV6-4 | TGTGCCAGCAGCGATACAGACACTGAAGCTTTCTTT | CASSDTDTEAFF
- | TRBJ2-5 | many | TRBV7-9 | TGTGCCAGCAGTTCTTGGGTCCAAGAGACCCAGTACTTC | CASSSWVQETQYF
TRBD2 | TRBJ2-3 | many | TRBV27 | TGTGCCAGCAGTTTTCACCCGGGACTAGCGGGAGAGCTCGTCGCAGATACGCAGTATTTT | CASSFHPGLAGELVADTQYF
TRBD2 | TRBJ2-5 | - | TRBV7-9 | TGTGCCAGCAGCCAAGTGGGTAGCGGGGGAGAGACCCAGTACTTC | CASSQVGSGGETQYF